A selection of T cell receptor beta chains follows, all from one sample in a study of T cells in Graves' hyperthyroidism and ophthalmopathy. Via MiXCR, TCRdb re-called the multiplex PCR reads, giving one row per CDR3 protein. This sample has about 640,000 distinct CDR3 sequences, with more than 20% found just once. Sequenced: blood. The origin of the receptors is a man aged 25 to 45 with Graves' ophthalmopathy. Each CDR3 is given with its conserved first and last residue. A D gene is named only where the DNA matches it firmly. For some rows the clone size is stated as once, few or many, or as a class when expanded; others skip it.

>TRBV27|TRBJ2-3|TRBD1|few
TGTGCCAGCAGTTCCACCCCGACAGGGGACACGCAGTATTTT
CASSSTPTGDTQYF
>TRBV6-2/TRBV6-3|TRBJ2-7|TRBD2|few
TGTGCCAGCAGTTACCCCCTAGCGGGACTCTACGAGCAGTACTTC
CASSYPLAGLYEQYF
>TRBV27|TRBJ2-1|TRBD1|few
TGTGCCAGCAGTTTATCGAGGGACAGGGTGGGTGAGCAGTTCTTC
CASSLSRDRVGEQFF
>TRBV20-1|TRBJ1-2|TRBD1|few
TGCAGTGCCAGAACCCAGGGGGACGGTGGCTACACCTTC
CSARTQGDGGYTF
>TRBV10-3|TRBJ2-1|NA|NA
TGTGCCCTGACCCCAGGGGAGGAAAATGAGCAGTTCTTC
CALTPGEENEQFF
>TRBV9|TRBJ1-2|TRBD1|once
TGTGCCAGCAGCGTAGCACGGGACAGGGGATATGGCTACACCTTC
CASSVARDRGYGYTF
>TRBV27|TRBJ2-7|TRBD1|many
TGTGCCAGCAGCTCTACAGGGGCCTACGAGCAGTACTTC
CASSSTGAYEQYF
>TRBV7-9|TRBJ2-5|TRBD1|NA
TGTGCCAGCAGCTACTGGACAGGGGGCGGGGAGACCCAGTACTTC
CASSYWTGGGETQYF
>TRBV27|TRBJ2-1|NA|NA
TGTGCCAGCAGTTCACCGGGACCTGGCGATAATGAGCAGTTCTTC
CASSSPGPGDNEQFF
>TRBV2|TRBJ2-3|TRBD1|many
TGTGCCAGCAGTGAAGTGATGGGACAGGACCCACTTCGCACAGATACGCAGTATTTT
CASSEVMGQDPLRTDTQYF
>TRBV27|TRBJ2-1|NA|NA
TGTGCCAGCAGTCCGGACTCTGGTGGAGAATATGAGCAGTTCTTC
CASSPDSGGEYEQFF